The 11 T cell receptor beta chains listed next were all sequenced from one sample in a study of T cell clonality in common variable immunodeficiency. The assay was immunoSEQ multiplex PCR, and TCRdb's table has in-frame clones only and misses some. The sample shows about 30,000 clones, none of them appearing just once. Their recognized antigens are unknown. Study results and caveats: In common variable immunodeficiency, TCR beta chains reportedly carried fewer deletions and N-nucleotide insertions.

The sequenced material came from peripheral blood mononuclear cells. The receptors shown here come from a human donor with common variable immunodeficiency.

Remarks on this clone: The read comes to an end 3 residues before the CDR3 does, leaving the germline J gene to fill in the end. The chain combines TRBV13 with TRBJ2-7; D is unclear. Per the germline V gene, CDR1 is PRHDT and CDR2 is FYEKMQ (reference sequence). CDR3 length: 15 amino acids. Trimming shortened V by 5 bases and J by 0 bases, and 14 bases separated the two germline ends. Partial CDR3 DNA: TGTGCCAGCAGCCCCCCCCCAGGTTCCTCCTACGAG. Translated, it gives CASSPPPGSSYE. The CDR3 in its entirety is CASSPPPGSSYEQYF. The variable domain in full, completed from reference TRBV13 and TRBJ2-7, reads AAGVIQSPRHLIKEKRETATLKCYPIPRHDTVYWYQQGPGQDPQFLISFYEKMQSDKGSIPDRFSAQQFSDYHSELNMSSLELGDSALYFCASSPPPGSSYEQYFGPGTRLTVT.

Points on this clone: Sequencing ends 3 residues short of the CDR3 end; the germline J gene provides the rest. V gene TRBV19 combines with J gene TRBJ1-1, with a weak D call TRBD1 (5 bases). CDR3 length equals 14 residues. CDR1 and CDR2 from the germline V gene are LNHDA and SQIVND (reference sequence). The CDR3 sequence: CASSIRRGGGEAFF. The CDR3 bases that were read are TGTGCCAGTAGTATCCGGCGGGGTGGGGGGGAA.

Partial CDR3 DNA: TGTGCCAGTAGTTTGACAGGGGGCAATTCACCC. Translation gives CASSLTGGNSP. The CDR3 in its entirety is CASSLTGGNSPLHF. The chain uses TRBV19 and TRBJ1-6; 10 nucleotides line up with TRBD1. The missing CDR3 end, 3 residues past where the read stops, is filled in from the germline J gene. V gave up 5 bases and J gave up 7 bases; unmatched junction bases: 2. CDR1 and CDR2 (germline): LNHDA, SQIVND (reference sequence). The CDR3 contains 14 residues.

This clone was counted between two and nine times. With the read ending 3 residues before the CDR3 end, the germline J gene is used to fill in that end. This sequence joins TRBV19 and TRBJ1-2; a possible D gene is TRBD1 (5 bases). Per the germline V gene, CDR1 is LNHDA and CDR2 is SQIVND (reference sequence). The ends were cut back, 9 bases at V and 5 bases at J, with 22 bases in the middle. The CDR3 is 15 amino acids. Partial CDR3 DNA: TGTGCCAGCCAAGAGCAGGGCGGATTTGAATATGGC. It is translated as CASQEQGGFEYG. The CDR3 in full is CASQEQGGFEYGYTF.

A note on this clone: The CDR3 end is not reached by the read, which stops 3 residues before it; the germline J gene fills it in. The J gene is TRBJ2-7, the V gene TRBV6-2 or TRBV6-3; 10 nucleotides agree with TRBD2. Germline values: CDR1 MNHEY, CDR2 SVGEGT. The CDR3 is 15 residues long. Losses at the gene ends were 7 bases for V and 5 bases for J; bases not matched to a gene: 11. This CDR3 is CASTMGLAKIDEQYF. The DNA read from the CDR3 is TGTGCCAGCACCATGGGACTAGCGAAGATTGACGAG.

This clone has a count of ten or more. The read gets to within 3 residues of the CDR3 end, and the germline J gene fills in the rest. The chain uses TRBV7-3 and TRBJ2-3; TRBD2 aligns across 9 bases. Trimming at V came to 5 bases and at J to 2 bases, leaving 8 bases not matched to a gene. The CDR3 totals 16 residues. Germline-derived CDR1 and CDR2 are SGHTA and FQGTGA. Partial CDR3 DNA: TGTGCCAGCAGCCCTAGCGTAGCGGGGGCCACAGATACG. As protein: CASSPSVAGATDT. The entire CDR3 reads CASSPSVAGATDTQYF.

This clone occurred a few times. The read falls 3 residues short of the CDR3 end, and the missing part is taken from the germline J gene. This chain uses TRBV7-3 with TRBJ2-1; the match to TRBD1 covers 12 bases. In germline, CDR1 is SGHTA, CDR2 FQGTGA. V lost 5 bases, J lost 7 bases, and 3 bases stayed unmatched. This CDR3 has 14 residues. CDR3: CASSTGQGANEQFF. The CDR3 DNA, read in part, is TGTGCCAGCAGCACGGGACAGGGGGCTAATGAG. The whole variable domain, filled in from reference TRBV7-3 and TRBJ2-1, reads GAGVSQTPSNKVTEKGKYVELRCDPISGHTALYWYRQSLGQGPEFLIYFQGTGAADDSGLPNDRFFAVRPEGSVSTLKIQRTERGDSAVYLCASSTGQGANEQFFGPGTRLTVL.

This clone was counted a few times. The read gets to within 3 residues of the CDR3 end, and the germline J gene fills in the rest. The rearrangement joins TRBV13 to TRBJ2-5; D is perhaps TRBD2 (6 bases). This CDR3 is built from 15 residues. Germline V gives CDR1 PRHDT, CDR2 FYEKMQ (reference sequence). The V end was cut by 5 bases, the J end by 5 bases, with 18 bases between. Partial CDR3 DNA: TGTGCCAGCAGCCCGTCGTTGCGGGGTGCGGAGACC. Translated: CASSPSLRGAET. The CDR3 reads in full as CASSPSLRGAETQYF.

This clone was recorded at least ten times. The read is 3 residues too short to cover the CDR3 end, so that end is filled in from the germline J gene. The gene calls are TRBV30 and TRBJ2-3; 11 bases match TRBD2. The ends lost 3 bases at V and 6 bases at J; junction bases unmatched: 5. This CDR3 comprises 14 residues. The germline gives CDR1 GTSNPN, CDR2 SVGIG (reference sequence). The sequenced part of the CDR3 DNA is TGTGCCTGGAGCTCTAGCGGGGGGTGGGATACG. Translated: CAWSSSGGWDT. The entire CDR3 is CAWSSSGGWDTQYF.

With respect to this clone: Read sequence stops 3 residues before the CDR3 end, and the germline J gene provides the missing end. The V and J genes are TRBV19 and TRBJ1-5, with D perhaps TRBD1 (6 bases). V lost 1 base and J lost 6, with 16 bases in between. The CDR3 spans 16 residues. Germline CDR1 and CDR2: LNHDA and SQIVND (reference sequence). The sequenced CDR3 bases are TGTGCCAGTAGTATAGGGGCCGGCAGGGGAGGTCAGCCC. Protein product: CASSIGAGRGGQP. The complete CDR3 protein is CASSIGAGRGGQPQHF. The variable domain in full, with the rest retrieved from reference TRBV19 and TRBJ1-5, is DGGITQSPKYLFRKEGQNVTLSCEQNLNHDAMYWYRQDPGQGLRLIYYSQIVNDFQKGDIAEGYSVSREKKESFPLTVTSAQKNPTAFYLCASSIGAGRGGQPQHFGDGTRLSIL.

This clone has a count of ten or more. Sequencing ends 3 residues short of the CDR3 end; the germline J gene provides the rest. This chain uses TRBV20-1 with TRBJ1-2; D is ambiguous. Germline lookup yields CDR1 DFQATT and CDR2 SNEGSKA (reference sequence). V lost 4 bases and J lost 1, with 4 bases in between. The CDR3 runs to 11 residues. The sequenced part of the CDR3 DNA is TGCAGTGCTACGGGTAACTATGGC. The encoded protein is CSATGNYG. The CDR3 reads in full as CSATGNYGYTF.